Each of the 5 T cell receptor beta chains below was sequenced from the same sample in a study of blood T cell repertoires in COVID-19. Assay: immunoSEQ multiplex PCR; the TCRdb copy retains only in-frame clones and omits some. The data show some 140,000 clones, about 85% seen once. Sequenced: peripheral blood. The receptor set was obtained from a man aged 60 to 69 with COVID-19, enrolled during active disease.

The chain's CDR3 is CASSFSGSHTGELFF. The CDR3 bases are TGTGCCAGCAGTTTTAGCGGGAGCCATACCGGGGAGCTGTTTTTT. The genes are TRBV6-2 or TRBV6-3 and TRBJ2-2, with 9 nucleotides matching TRBD2. The CDR3 is 15 amino acids. The germline CDR1 and CDR2 sequences are MNHEY and SVGEGT. The trim removed 4 bases at V and 5 bases at J, leaving 5 bases unmatched.

V usage is TRBV19 and J usage is TRBJ2-5; 12 nucleotides agree with TRBD2. This CDR3 region has 16 residues. Looked up from germline, CDR1 is LNHDA and CDR2 is SQIVND (reference sequence). Trimming at V came to 4 bases and at J to 4 bases, leaving 7 bases not matched to a gene. The CDR3, as DNA: TGTGCCAGTAGTACCCTAGCGGGAGGGTACCGAGAGACCCAGTACTTC. Protein product: CASSTLAGGYRETQYF.

The chain is built from TRBV6-5 and TRBJ1-1; the D is unclear. The CDR3 consists of 12 residues. Per germline, CDR1 MNHEY and CDR2 SVGAGI. Trimming stripped 4 bases from V and 0 bases from J, with 3 bases between. CDR3 loop: CASSSVNTEAFF. In DNA form, the CDR3 reads TGTGCCAGCAGTTCGGTGAACACTGAAGCTTTCTTT.

The V call is TRBV7-2, the J call TRBJ2-7; 7 bases align to TRBD2. J lost 6 bases, V lost 3 bases, and 11 bases had no gene match. This CDR3 spans 15 amino acids. CDR1 SGHTA and CDR2 FQGNSA come from the germline V gene. CDR3 coding DNA: TGTGCCAGCAGCTTCGGCTTAGTGGGCGGGAGCGAGCAGTACTTC. Protein product: CASSFGLVGGSEQYF.

This clone was counted a single time. The J gene is TRBJ2-4, the V gene TRBV28; TRBD2 matches at 7 bases. V lost 3 bases and J lost 1; bases outside the gene matches: 0. Per germline, CDR1 MDHEN and CDR2 SYDVKM. The CDR3 extends over 14 amino acids. In DNA form, the CDR3 reads TGTGCCAGCAGTTTGCGGGGGGCCAAAAACATTCAGTACTTC. Its translation is CASSLRGAKNIQYF.